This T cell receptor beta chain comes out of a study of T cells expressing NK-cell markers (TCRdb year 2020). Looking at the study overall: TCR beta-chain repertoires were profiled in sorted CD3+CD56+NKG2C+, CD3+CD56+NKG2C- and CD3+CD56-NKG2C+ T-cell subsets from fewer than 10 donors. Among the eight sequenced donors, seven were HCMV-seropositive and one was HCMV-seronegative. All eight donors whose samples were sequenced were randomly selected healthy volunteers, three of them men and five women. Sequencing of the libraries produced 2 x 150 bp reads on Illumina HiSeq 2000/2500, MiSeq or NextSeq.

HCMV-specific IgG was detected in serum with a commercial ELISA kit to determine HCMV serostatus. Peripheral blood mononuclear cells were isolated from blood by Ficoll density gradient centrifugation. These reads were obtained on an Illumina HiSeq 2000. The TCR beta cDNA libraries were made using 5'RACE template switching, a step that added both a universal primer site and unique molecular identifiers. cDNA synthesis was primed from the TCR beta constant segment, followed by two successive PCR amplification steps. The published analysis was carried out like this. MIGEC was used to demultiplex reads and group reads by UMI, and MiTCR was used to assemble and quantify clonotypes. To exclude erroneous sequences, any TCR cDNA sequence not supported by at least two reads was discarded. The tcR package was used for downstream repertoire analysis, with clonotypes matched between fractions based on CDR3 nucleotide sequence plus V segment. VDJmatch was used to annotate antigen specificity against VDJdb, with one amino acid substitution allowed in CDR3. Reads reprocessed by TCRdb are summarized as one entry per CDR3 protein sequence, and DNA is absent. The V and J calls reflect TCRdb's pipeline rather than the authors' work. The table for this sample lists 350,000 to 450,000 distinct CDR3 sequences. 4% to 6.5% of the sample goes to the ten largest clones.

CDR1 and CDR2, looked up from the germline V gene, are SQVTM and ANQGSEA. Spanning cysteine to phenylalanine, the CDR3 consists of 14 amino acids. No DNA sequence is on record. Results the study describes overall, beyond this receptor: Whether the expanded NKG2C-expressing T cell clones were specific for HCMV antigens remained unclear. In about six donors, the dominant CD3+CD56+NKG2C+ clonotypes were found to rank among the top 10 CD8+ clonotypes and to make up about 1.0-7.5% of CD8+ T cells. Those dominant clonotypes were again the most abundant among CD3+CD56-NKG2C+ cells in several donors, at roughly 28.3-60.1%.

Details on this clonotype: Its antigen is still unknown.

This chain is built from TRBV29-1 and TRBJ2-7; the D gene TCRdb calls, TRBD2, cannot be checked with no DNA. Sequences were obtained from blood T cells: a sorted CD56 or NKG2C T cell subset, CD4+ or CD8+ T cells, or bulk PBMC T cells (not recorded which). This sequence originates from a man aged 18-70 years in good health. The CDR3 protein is CSAYLAGGYYEQYF.